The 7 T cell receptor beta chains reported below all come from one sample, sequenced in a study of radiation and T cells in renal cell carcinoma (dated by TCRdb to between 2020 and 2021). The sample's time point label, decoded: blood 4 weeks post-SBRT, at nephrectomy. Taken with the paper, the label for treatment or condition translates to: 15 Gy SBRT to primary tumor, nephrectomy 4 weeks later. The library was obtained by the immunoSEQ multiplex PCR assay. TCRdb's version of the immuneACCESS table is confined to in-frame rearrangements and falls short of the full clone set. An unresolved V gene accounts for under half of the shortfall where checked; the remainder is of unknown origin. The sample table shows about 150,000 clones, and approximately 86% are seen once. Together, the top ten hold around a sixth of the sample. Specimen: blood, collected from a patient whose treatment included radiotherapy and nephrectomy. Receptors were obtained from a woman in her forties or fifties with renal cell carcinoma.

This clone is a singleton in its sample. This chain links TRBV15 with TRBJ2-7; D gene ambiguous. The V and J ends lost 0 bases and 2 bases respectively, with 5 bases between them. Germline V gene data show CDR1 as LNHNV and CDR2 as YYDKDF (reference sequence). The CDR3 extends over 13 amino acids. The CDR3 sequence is CATSRDHPYEQYF. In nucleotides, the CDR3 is TGTGCCACCAGCAGAGACCACCCCTACGAGCAGTACTTC.

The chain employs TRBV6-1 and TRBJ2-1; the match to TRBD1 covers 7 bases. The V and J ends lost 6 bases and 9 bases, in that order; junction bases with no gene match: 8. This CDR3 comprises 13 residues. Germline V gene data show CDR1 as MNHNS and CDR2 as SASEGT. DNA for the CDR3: TGTGCCAGCAGACGCACAGGGGTTCCTGAGCAGTTCTTC. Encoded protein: CASRRTGVPEQFF.

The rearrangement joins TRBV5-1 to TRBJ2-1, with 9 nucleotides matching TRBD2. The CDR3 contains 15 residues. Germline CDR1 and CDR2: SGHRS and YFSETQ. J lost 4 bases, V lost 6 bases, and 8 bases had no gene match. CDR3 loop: CASTRVAGAYNEQFF. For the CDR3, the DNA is TGCGCCAGCACGAGGGTAGCGGGGGCATACAATGAGCAGTTCTTC.

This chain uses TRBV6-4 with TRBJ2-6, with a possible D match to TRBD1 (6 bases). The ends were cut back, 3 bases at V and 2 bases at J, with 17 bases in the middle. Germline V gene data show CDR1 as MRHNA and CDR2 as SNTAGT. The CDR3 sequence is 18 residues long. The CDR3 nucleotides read TGTGCCAGCAGTGAGCAGGGGTTCGGCGGTCCTGGGGCCAACGTCCTGACTTTC. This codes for CASSEQGFGGPGANVLTF.

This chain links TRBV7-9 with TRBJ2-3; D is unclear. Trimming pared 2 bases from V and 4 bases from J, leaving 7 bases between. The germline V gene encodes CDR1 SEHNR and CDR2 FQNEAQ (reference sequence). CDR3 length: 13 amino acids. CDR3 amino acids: CASSLFGADTQYF. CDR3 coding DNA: TGTGCCAGCAGCTTATTTGGGGCAGATACGCAGTATTTT.

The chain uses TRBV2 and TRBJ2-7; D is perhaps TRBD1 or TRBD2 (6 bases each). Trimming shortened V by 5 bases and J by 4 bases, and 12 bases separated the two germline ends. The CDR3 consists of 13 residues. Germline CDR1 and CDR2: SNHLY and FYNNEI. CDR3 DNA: TGTGCCAGCAGTCGTAGGAGGGGGTACGAGCAGTACTTC. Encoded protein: CASSRRRGYEQYF.

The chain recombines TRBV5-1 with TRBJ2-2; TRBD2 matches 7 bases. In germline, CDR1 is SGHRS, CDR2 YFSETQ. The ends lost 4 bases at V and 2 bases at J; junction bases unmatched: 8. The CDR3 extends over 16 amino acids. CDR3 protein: CASSAQGLRNTGELFF. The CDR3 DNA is TGCGCCAGCAGCGCCCAGGGACTACGTAACACCGGGGAGCTGTTTTTT.